This T cell receptor (beta chain) was profiled in a study of T-cell memory formation after mild COVID-19. This clonotype was found a few times. Germline-derived CDR1 and CDR2 are SGHRS and YFSETQ. This CDR3 is 15 amino acids long. The J segment lost 6 bases and the V segment lost 4 bases, leaving 5 bases of the junction unmatched. Barcoded TCR alpha and TCR beta cDNA libraries with UMIs came from 5'RACE using constant-segment primers. TCRdb independently ran MiXCR on the 5' RACE reads; one entry per CDR3 protein. The table has some 130,000 distinct CDR3 sequences, over 15% seen once. Sequenced sample: PBMCs or a T cell subset sorted from them (not recorded which). The chain is built from TRBV5-1 and TRBJ2-2; 11 bases match TRBD2. This receptor was obtained from a man aged 18 to 30 who had mild COVID-19 (a few samples of this study predate the infection). Cell type and time point are not known. CDR3 region: CASSPGLAVPGELFF. The CDR3 DNA reads as TGCGCCAGCAGCCCGGGACTAGCGGTACCCGGGGAGCTGTTTTTT. Drawing the rest from reference TRBV5-1 and TRBJ2-2, the complete variable domain is KAGVTQTPRYLIKTRGQQVTLSCSPISGHRSVSWYQQTPGQGLQFLFEYFSETQRNKGNFPGRFSGRQFSNSRSEMNVSTLELGDSALYLCASSPGLAVPGELFFGEGSRLTVL.